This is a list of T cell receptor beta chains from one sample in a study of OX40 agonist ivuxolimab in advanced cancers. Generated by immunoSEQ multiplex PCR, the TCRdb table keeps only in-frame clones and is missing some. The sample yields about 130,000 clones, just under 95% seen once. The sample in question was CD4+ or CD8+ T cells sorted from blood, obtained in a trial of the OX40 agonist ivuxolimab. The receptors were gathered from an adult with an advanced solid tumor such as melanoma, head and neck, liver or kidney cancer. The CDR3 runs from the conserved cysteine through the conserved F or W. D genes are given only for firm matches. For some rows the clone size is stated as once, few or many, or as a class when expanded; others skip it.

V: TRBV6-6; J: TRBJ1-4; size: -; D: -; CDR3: CASSYSRQGREKLFF; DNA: TGTGCCAGCAGTTACTCGCGTCAGGGTAGAGAAAAACTGTTTTTT
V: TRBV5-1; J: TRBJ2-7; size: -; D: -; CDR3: CASSYQESYEQYF; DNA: TGCGCCAGCAGCTATCAGGAATCCTACGAGCAGTACTTC
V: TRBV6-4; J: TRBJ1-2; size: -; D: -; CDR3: CASSDSGYGYTF; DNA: TGTGCCAGCAGTGACAGCGGTTATGGCTACACCTTC
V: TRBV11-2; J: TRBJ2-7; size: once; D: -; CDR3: CASSLDRGYEQYF; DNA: TGTGCCAGCAGCTTAGACAGGGGATACGAGCAGTACTTC
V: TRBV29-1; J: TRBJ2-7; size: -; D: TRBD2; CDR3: CSAGGLAGTYEQYF; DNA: TGCAGCGCTGGGGGACTAGCGGGAACCTACGAGCAGTACTTC
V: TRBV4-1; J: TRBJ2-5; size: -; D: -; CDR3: CASSPQGGGIQETQYF; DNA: TGCGCCAGCAGCCCACAAGGGGGGGGGATTCAAGAGACCCAGTACTTC
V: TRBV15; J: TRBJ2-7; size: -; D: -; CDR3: CATSRDSYEQYF; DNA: TGTGCCACCAGCAGAGATTCCTACGAGCAGTACTTC
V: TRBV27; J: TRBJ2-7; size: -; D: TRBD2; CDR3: CASSFQAGGSYEQYF; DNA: TGTGCCAGCAGTTTCCAAGCGGGAGGTTCCTACGAGCAGTACTTC
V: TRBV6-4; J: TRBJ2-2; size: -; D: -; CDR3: CASSDLLAGELFF; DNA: TGTGCCAGCAGTGACCTCCTAGCTGGGGAGCTGTTTTTT
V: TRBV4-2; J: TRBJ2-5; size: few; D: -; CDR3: CASSQDLSSQETQYF; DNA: TGTGCCAGCAGCCAAGATCTTTCTAGCCAGGAGACCCAGTACTTC
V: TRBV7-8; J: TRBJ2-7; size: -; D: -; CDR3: CASSLPGRSVEQYF; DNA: TGTGCCAGCAGCTTACCCGGACGGTCCGTCGAGCAGTACTTC
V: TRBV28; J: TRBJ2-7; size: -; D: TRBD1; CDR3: CASSLYYRGRPYEQYF; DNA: TGTGCCAGCAGTTTATACTACAGGGGTAGGCCCTACGAGCAGTACTTC
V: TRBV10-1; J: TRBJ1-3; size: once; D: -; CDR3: CASSCVWCGRNTIYF; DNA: TGCGCCAGCAGTTGCGTGTGGTGTGGGAGGAACACCATATATTTT
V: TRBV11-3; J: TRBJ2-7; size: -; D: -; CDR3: CASKMGREEQYF; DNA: TGTGCCAGCAAGATGGGGCGCGAGGAGCAGTACTTC
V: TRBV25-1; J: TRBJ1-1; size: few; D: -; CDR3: CASSESPTVNTEAFF; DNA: TGTGCCAGCAGTGAATCCCCCACGGTGAACACTGAAGCTTTCTTT
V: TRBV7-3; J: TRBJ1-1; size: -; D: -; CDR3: CASSSLGGNTEAFF; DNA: TGTGCCAGCAGCTCCCTGGGGGGGAACACTGAAGCTTTCTTT
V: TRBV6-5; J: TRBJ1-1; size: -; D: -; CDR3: CASSLGGNTEAFF; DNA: TGTGCCAGCAGTTTAGGGGGGAACACTGAAGCTTTCTTT
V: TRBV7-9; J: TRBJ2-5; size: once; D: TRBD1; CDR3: CASSRDRGQETQYF; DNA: TGTGCCAGCAGCCGCGACAGGGGACAAGAGACCCAGTACTTC
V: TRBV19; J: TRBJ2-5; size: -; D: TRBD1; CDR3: CASSILTGAQETQYF; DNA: TGTGCCAGTAGTATCCTCACAGGGGCCCAAGAGACCCAGTACTTC
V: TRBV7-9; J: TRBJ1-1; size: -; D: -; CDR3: CASSLGGPGTEAFF; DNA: TGTGCCAGCAGCTTAGGGGGGCCGGGAACTGAAGCTTTCTTT
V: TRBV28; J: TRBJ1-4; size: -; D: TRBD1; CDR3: CASTKTGREEKLFF; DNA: TGTGCCAGCACCAAGACAGGGAGGGAGGAAAAACTGTTTTTT
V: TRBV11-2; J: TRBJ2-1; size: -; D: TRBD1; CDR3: CASTADRSNEQFF; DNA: TGTGCCAGCACCGCGGACAGGAGCAATGAGCAGTTCTTC
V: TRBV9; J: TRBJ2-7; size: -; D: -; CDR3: CASSVGGRGGPYEQYF; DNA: TGTGCCAGCAGCGTAGGAGGAAGGGGGGGACCCTACGAGCAGTACTTC
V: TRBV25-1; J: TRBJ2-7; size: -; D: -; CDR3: CASSRQGTYEQYF; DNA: TGTGCCAGCAGTAGGCAGGGGACCTACGAGCAGTACTTC
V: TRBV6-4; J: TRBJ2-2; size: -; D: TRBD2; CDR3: CASSTGTSGTGELFF; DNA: TGTGCCAGCAGTACCGGGACTAGCGGTACCGGGGAGCTGTTTTTT
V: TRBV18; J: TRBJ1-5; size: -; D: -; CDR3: CASSWGAGNQPQHF; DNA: TGTGCCAGCTCGTGGGGCGCGGGCAATCAGCCCCAGCATTTT
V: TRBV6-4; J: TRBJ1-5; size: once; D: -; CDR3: CASSVVVNQPQHF; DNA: TGTGCCAGCAGCGTAGTAGTCAATCAGCCCCAGCATTTT
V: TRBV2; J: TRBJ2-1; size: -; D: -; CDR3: CASSSTERGEQFF; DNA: TGTGCCAGCAGTAGCACGGAGCGCGGTGAGCAGTTCTTC
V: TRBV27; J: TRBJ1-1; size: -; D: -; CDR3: CASSLRDGLLAFF; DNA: TGTGCCAGCAGTTTAAGGGACGGGTTATTAGCTTTCTTT
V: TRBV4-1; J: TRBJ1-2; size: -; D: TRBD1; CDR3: CASSQDDGDRGLYGYTF; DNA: TGCGCCAGCAGCCAAGACGACGGGGACAGGGGGCTTTATGGCTACACCTTC
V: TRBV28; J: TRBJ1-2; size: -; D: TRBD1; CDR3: CASSRGQGNYGYTF; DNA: TGTGCCAGCAGTCGGGGACAGGGAAACTATGGCTACACCTTC
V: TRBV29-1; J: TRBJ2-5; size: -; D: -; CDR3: CSVDGTEDVQETQYF; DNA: TGCAGCGTTGACGGGACGGAGGATGTACAAGAGACCCAGTACTTC
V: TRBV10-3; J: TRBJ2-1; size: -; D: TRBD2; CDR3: CAISEGGSSYNEQFF; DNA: TGTGCCATCAGTGAGGGCGGGAGCTCCTACAATGAGCAGTTCTTC
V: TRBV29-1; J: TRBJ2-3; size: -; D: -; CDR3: CSVDIGSDTQYF; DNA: TGCAGCGTTGACATCGGGTCAGATACGCAGTATTTT
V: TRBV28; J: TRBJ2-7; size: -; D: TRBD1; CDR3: CASSLEQGSHEQYF; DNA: TGTGCCAGCAGTTTAGAACAGGGGTCCCACGAGCAGTACTTC
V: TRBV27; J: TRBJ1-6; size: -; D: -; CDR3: CASSLRGSPLHF; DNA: TGTGCCAGCAGTTTAAGAGGATCACCCCTCCACTTT
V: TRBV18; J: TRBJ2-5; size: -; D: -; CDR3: CASSGQRGETQYF; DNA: TGTGCCAGCTCCGGACAGAGGGGAGAGACCCAGTACTTC
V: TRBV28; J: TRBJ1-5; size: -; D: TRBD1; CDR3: CASSFHGTANQPQHF; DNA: TGTGCCAGCAGTTTTCATGGGACAGCAAATCAGCCCCAGCATTTT
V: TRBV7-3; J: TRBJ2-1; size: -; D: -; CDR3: CASSSDGSGGDSYNEQFF; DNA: TGTGCCAGCAGCTCCGACGGGAGTGGGGGAGACTCCTACAATGAGCAGTTCTTC
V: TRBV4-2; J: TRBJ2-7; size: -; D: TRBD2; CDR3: CASSLSGTSGPYEQYF; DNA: TGTGCCAGCAGCTTAAGCGGGACTAGCGGACCGTACGAGCAGTACTTC
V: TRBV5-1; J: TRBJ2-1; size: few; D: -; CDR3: CASSLENLPEQFF; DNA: TGCGCCAGCAGCTTGGAAAACCTGCCTGAGCAGTTCTTC
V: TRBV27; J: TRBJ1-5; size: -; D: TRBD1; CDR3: CASSFSTGGSNQPQHF; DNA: TGTGCCAGCAGTTTCTCGACAGGGGGCAGCAATCAGCCCCAGCATTTT
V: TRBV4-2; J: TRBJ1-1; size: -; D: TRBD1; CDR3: CASSQRQGLNTEAFF; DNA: TGTGCCAGCAGCCAAAGACAGGGGTTGAACACTGAAGCTTTCTTT
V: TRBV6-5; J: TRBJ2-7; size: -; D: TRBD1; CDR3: CASSPLTGTYEQYF; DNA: TGTGCCAGCAGTCCGCTGACAGGGACGTACGAGCAGTACTTC
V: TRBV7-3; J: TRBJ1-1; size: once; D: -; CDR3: CASSSQPPGRGTEAFF; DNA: TGTGCCAGCAGCTCCCAACCTCCGGGAAGAGGTACTGAAGCTTTCTTT